These 11 T cell receptor beta chains share one sample of origin, sequenced in a study of yellow fever vaccine responses in identical twins. Each CDR3 protein gets one entry after TCRdb re-called the RT-PCR reads with MiXCR. Of roughly 2,000 distinct CDR3 sequences in the sample, about 81% were seen once. This specimen was T cells from blood (PBMCs), unsorted or a sorted subset (not recorded which), taken before or after yellow fever vaccination (not recorded which). These receptors all stem from a woman between 18 and 29 years old who received the yellow fever vaccine.

The chain recombines TRBV5-4 with TRBJ2-7; 7 bases map to TRBD2. CDR1 is SGHNT and CDR2 is YYREEE in the germline V gene (reference sequence). The CDR3 is made up of 14 amino acids. V shed 2 bases, J shed 1 base, and the junction held 3 bases outside the gene matches. CDR3 sequence: CASSFSSGSYEQYF. As DNA, the CDR3 is TGTGCCAGCAGCTTCTCTAGCGGATCCTACGAGCAGTACTTC.

V usage is TRBV28 and J usage is TRBJ1-6; D remains unclear. Between the trimmed V and J ends, which lost 3 bases and 7 bases, there was a span of 7 bases. The CDR3 is made up of 13 amino acids. The V gene's germline CDR1 is MDHEN and CDR2 SYDVKM. The CDR3 reads CASSFVSNSPLHF. DNA of the CDR3: TGTGCCAGCAGTTTCGTTTCGAATTCACCCCTCCACTTT.

The chain links TRBV2 to TRBJ2-1, with D possibly being TRBD1 (6 bases). Germline V gives CDR1 SNHLY, CDR2 FYNNEI. Trimming removed 4 bases from V and 7 bases from J, with 17 bases in between. The CDR3 contains 15 residues. The CDR3 protein is CASSGGGSEGNEQFF. CDR3 in DNA: TGTGCCAGCAGTGGTGGGGGCAGTGAGGGAAATGAGCAGTTCTTC.

The chain carries TRBV29-1 and TRBJ1-2; D remains unclear. The CDR3 covers 13 residues. The germline V gene encodes CDR1 SQVTM and CDR2 ANQGSEA. V lost 4 bases, J lost 5 bases, and 14 bases lay in between. DNA of the CDR3: TGCAGCGTTGGTGAGGGAGTATGGTATGGCTACACCTTC. Protein: CSVGEGVWYGYTF.

The chain recombines TRBV20-1 with TRBJ2-1; TRBD2 aligns across 11 bases. V lost 5 bases and J lost 2; bases outside the gene matches: 5. The germline CDR1 and CDR2 sequences are DFQATT and SNEGSKA (reference sequence). This CDR3 is built from 15 residues. The CDR3 sequence: CSAFIAGGAYNEQFF. CDR3 nucleotide sequence: TGCAGTGCTTTCATAGCGGGAGGGGCCTACAATGAGCAGTTCTTC.

The chain recombines TRBV29-1 with TRBJ2-5; D gene uncertain. CDR3 length equals 13 residues. Germline V gene sequence: CDR1 SQVTM, CDR2 ANQGSEA. The V end was cut by 1 base, the J end by 3 bases, with 9 bases between. Written as DNA, the CDR3 is TGCAGCGTTGAAGTGTTATCGGAAGAGACCCAGTACTTC. It encodes CSVEVLSEETQYF.

This clonotype came up a few times. V gene TRBV6-5 combines with J gene TRBJ1-1, with D uncertain. V gave up 0 bases and J gave up 0 bases, with 5 bases separating them. The CDR3 spans 14 residues. The germline V gene has CDR1 MNHEY and CDR2 SVGAGI. CDR3 sequence: CASSYSGVNTEAFF. The CDR3 coding sequence is TGTGCCAGCAGTTACTCCGGGGTGAACACTGAAGCTTTCTTT.

The CDR3 DNA is TGTGCCAGCAGCCGGGGGACGGGGGGGCCTACGAATGAGCAGTTCTTC. Protein product: CASSRGTGGPTNEQFF. This chain connects TRBV11-1 to TRBJ2-1; the match to TRBD2 covers 8 bases. The CDR3 has 16 residues. J lost 7 bases, V lost 5 bases, and 13 bases had no gene match. Germline values: CDR1 SGHAT, CDR2 FQDESV (reference sequence).

This chain joins TRBV5-6 and TRBJ2-1, with D unclear. The V and J ends lost 4 bases and 0 bases respectively, with 5 bases between them. CDR1 SGHDT and CDR2 YYEEEE come from the germline V gene. This CDR3 spans 13 amino acids. Here the CDR3 DNA reads TGTGCCAGCAGCACAAGCTCCTACAATGAGCAGTTCTTC. This translates into CASSTSSYNEQFF.

CDR3 amino acids: CASSSDNSPLHF. CDR3 nucleotides: TGTGCCAGCAGCTCTGATAATTCACCCCTCCACTTT. V usage is TRBV7-9 and J usage is TRBJ1-6; D is ambiguous. The CDR3 is 12 amino acids. From germline, CDR1 is SEHNR and CDR2 FQNEAQ (reference sequence). V was pared by 4 bases and J by 5 bases, with 3 bases between.

This chain joins TRBV12-3 or TRBV12-4 and TRBJ2-5, with unresolved D. Trimming took off 2 bases at V and 5 bases at J, with 9 bases between the two ends. The CDR3 is 13 amino acids. CDR3 coding DNA: TGTGCCAGCAGTTTACGGTCTCTTGAGACCCAGTACTTC. Its translation: CASSLRSLETQYF.